This TCR beta chain was found in a study of Ad26.COV2.S vaccination and SARS-CoV-2 variants. Findings and caveats of the study: Vaccinees showed greater spike-specific TCR breadth than placebo recipients.

TCRdb's table, derived via immunoSEQ multiplex PCR, lists solely in-frame clones and lacks some. The profile shows 350,000 to 450,000 clones, 92% of them singletons. Germline loops: CDR1 MNHEY, CDR2 SMNVEV (reference sequence). V was shortened by 2 bases and J by 6 bases, with 11 bases between the two germline ends. The CDR3 contains 14 residues. Notes on this clone: Antigen unknown.

The chain uses TRBV27 and TRBJ1-5, with a tentative D call TRBD1 (5 bases). This receptor was identified in a human donor who had recovered from COVID-19. The sequencing used peripheral blood, collected after recovery from COVID-19. Here the CDR3 reads CASSLERGSQPQHF. CDR3 DNA: TGTGCCAGCAGTTTAGAAAGGGGAAGTCAGCCCCAGCATTTT.